This entry is about one TCR beta chain. The CDR3 is made up of 14 amino acids. V was pared by 2 bases and J by 4 bases, with 12 bases between. The V gene's germline CDR1 is MNHEY and CDR2 SVGAGI. The source of the sample is a study of long-term antiretroviral therapy in people with HIV. Runs used v3.0 of the immunoSEQ assay and were done at survey level. Only in-frame clones appear in the TCRdb table, and some are missing; sequencing was by immunoSEQ multiplex PCR. Among some 31,000 clones listed, 97% were seen once. This clonotype originated in a man in his thirties or forties with HIV. Sequenced here: unsorted PBMCs, sampled 6.9 years after starting antiretroviral therapy. The V gene is TRBV6-5, the J gene TRBJ2-7; D perhaps matches TRBD2 (6 bases). The CDR3 DNA is TGTGCCAGCAGTTACGGGACTGGCAAATACGAGCAGTACTTC. Its protein is CASSYGTGKYEQYF.